This entry lists 14 T cell receptor beta chains sequenced from one sample in a study of Ad26.COV2.S vaccination and SARS-CoV-2 variants. Indicated treatment: some 20 received Ad26.COV2.S at low or high dose, single or two shots; 5 received placebo; per-sample allocation not given. Sampling was done on day 63 after the first vaccine or placebo injection. Generated by immunoSEQ multiplex PCR, the TCRdb table keeps only in-frame clones and is missing some. The sample records about 280,000 clones, around 87% being singletons. Sequenced material: peripheral blood, taken in a trial of Ad26.COV2.S vaccine versus placebo. The receptor set was obtained from a person aged 18-65 years who received the Ad26.COV2.S COVID-19 vaccine or a placebo.

The chain is built from TRBV18 and TRBJ2-3; 15 bases fit TRBD2. Losses at the gene ends were 1 base for V and 6 bases for J; bases not matched to a gene: 11. The germline V gene has CDR1 KGHSH and CDR2 LQKENI. The CDR3 has 19 residues. CDR3 in amino acids: CASSPLPGTSGGLGDTQYF. The CDR3 DNA follows: TGTGCCAGCTCACCACTCCCCGGGACTAGCGGGGGGCTCGGGGATACGCAGTATTTT.

This clone was seen a few times. The V and J genes are TRBV15 and TRBJ2-5, with D maybe TRBD2 (8 bases). Germline V gene sequence: CDR1 LNHNV, CDR2 YYDKDF (reference sequence). CDR3 length: 17 residues. The ends were cut back, 1 base at V and 5 bases at J, with 20 bases in the middle. In DNA form, the CDR3 reads TGTGCCACCAGCAGAGGAAGTCGGGAGGGGGCGAGGGAGACCCAGTACTTC. Translation gives CATSRGSREGARETQYF. Supplemented by reference TRBV15 and TRBJ2-5, the full variable domain reads DAMVIQNPRYQVTQFGKPVTLSCSQTLNHNVMYWYQQKSSQAPKLLFHYYDKDFNNEADTPDNFQSRRPNTSFCFLDIRSPGLGDTAMYLCATSRGSREGARETQYFGPGTRLLVL.

This clone was recorded once. The V gene is TRBV2, the J gene TRBJ1-1; D perhaps matches TRBD1 (5 bases). Deletions cut 11 bases from V and 7 bases from J, with 17 bases between. Germline lookup yields CDR1 SNHLY and CDR2 FYNNEI. The CDR3 totals 12 residues. The CDR3 spells CAGGPRTYEAFF. The CDR3 bases are TGTGCCGGGGGACCGCGAACCTATGAAGCTTTCTTT.

The chain uses TRBV21-1 and TRBJ2-3; the D call TRBD2 from the table was never checked on the DNA. TRBV21-1 is deemed a pseudogene. This CDR3 has 18 residues. CDR3 amino acids: CASSKSGTRASYTDTQYF. CDR3 in DNA: TGTGCCAGCAGCAAATCCGGGACTAGAGCTTCTTACACAGATACGCAGTATTTT.

The V call is TRBV6-5, the J call TRBJ2-2; D tentatively fits TRBD1 or TRBD2 (5 bases each). V was cut by 7 bases and J by 4 bases, with 16 bases left in between. This CDR3 spans 15 amino acids. Germline values: CDR1 MNHEY, CDR2 SVGAGI. The CDR3 DNA sequence: TGTGCCAGCATTCGGGACGGACTGTCCACCGGGGAGCTGTTTTTT. This sequence encodes CASIRDGLSTGELFF.

The chain recombines TRBV21-1 with TRBJ2-2; TRBD1 reflects the table's D call only, with no check against the DNA. TRBV21-1 is given as a pseudogene. The CDR3 runs 18 residues. The CDR3 loop is CASSKIGWDTGNTGELFF. The CDR3 coding sequence is TGTGCCAGCAGCAAAATCGGGTGGGACACTGGGAACACCGGGGAGCTGTTTTTT.

The chain is built from TRBV12-5 and TRBJ2-2; D is uncertain. From germline, CDR1 is LGHNT and CDR2 FRNRAP. This CDR3 region has 13 residues. Trimming cost V 4 bases and J 6 bases, with 9 bases left between them. CDR3 loop: CASGWEGSGELFF. For the CDR3, the DNA is TGTGCTAGTGGTTGGGAAGGGTCCGGGGAGCTGTTTTTT.

V gene TRBV4-1 combines with J gene TRBJ1-4, with 9 bases lining up with TRBD1. The CDR3 has 14 residues. Germline-derived CDR1 and CDR2 are MGHRA and YSYEKL. V lost 4 bases to trimming and J lost 8 bases; unmatched junction nucleotides: 5. CDR3 nucleotide sequence: TGCGCCAGCAGCCCCGGACAGGGGTACGAAAAACTGTTTTTT. Translation gives CASSPGQGYEKLFF.

This clone has just a few counts. The chain has TRBV4-1 and TRBJ1-1; a weak D match, TRBD1 (5 bases). V lost 0 bases to trimming and J lost 5 bases, with 10 bases between them. The CDR3 totals 14 residues. Germline assignment: CDR1 MGHRA and CDR2 YSYEKL. CDR3 in amino acids: CASSQEGEGTEAFF. The CDR3 DNA reads TGCGCCAGCAGCCAAGAAGGGGAGGGAACTGAAGCTTTCTTT.

The chain carries TRBV29-1 and TRBJ1-4; TRBD1 agrees at 8 bases. Trimming cost V 6 bases and J 10 bases; bases outside gene matches: 13. This CDR3 has 14 residues. Germline CDR1 is SQVTM and CDR2 is ANQGSEA. The CDR3 region has the DNA TGCAGCGTCCACTCGCCGGACAGGGATAGAAAACTGTTTTTT. It encodes CSVHSPDRDRKLFF.

The DNA of the CDR3 is TGCGCCAGCAGTGACGGCGTCCAAGAGACCCAGTACTTC. Encoded protein: CASSDGVQETQYF. This chain links TRBV5-1 with TRBJ2-5; D is uncertain. The CDR3 is made up of 13 amino acids. V was clipped by 5 bases and J by 1 base, with 9 bases between them. Germline CDR1 SGHRS, CDR2 YFSETQ.

This rearrangement joins TRBV6-2 or TRBV6-3 to TRBJ2-1, with 13 bases that match TRBD2. Germline assignment: CDR1 MNHEY and CDR2 SVGEGT. The CDR3 spans 16 residues. V dropped 5 bases and J dropped 8; count of bases not matched to a gene: 9. The CDR3 nucleotides are TGTGCCAGCAGTCTGCGACCCGGGACTAGCGGGGATGAGCAGTTCTTC. As protein: CASSLRPGTSGDEQFF.

The rearrangement joins TRBV11-2 to TRBJ1-2; D unresolved. Germline CDR1 SGHAT, CDR2 FQNNGV. V dropped 5 bases and J dropped 7 bases, with 11 bases sitting between them. The CDR3 runs 12 residues. This CDR3 is CASSVSLAGYTF. CDR3 nucleotide sequence: TGTGCCAGCAGCGTCTCCCTGGCTGGCTACACCTTC.

The V and J genes are TRBV6-6 and TRBJ1-5; D might be TRBD1 (6 bases). This CDR3 contains 13 residues. Germline CDR1 reads MNHNY; CDR2 reads SVGAGI (reference sequence). The germline V and J ends were trimmed by 5 bases and 7 bases, with 12 bases remaining between them. CDR3: CASSRQAGQPQHF. The CDR3 nucleotides are TGTGCCAGCAGTCGACAGGCAGGGCAGCCCCAGCATTTT.